What follows are 28 T cell receptor beta chains derived from one specimen sequenced in a study of T cells in Graves' hyperthyroidism and ophthalmopathy. Using RNA transcripts as the source, TCR beta CDR3 regions were amplified. RT-PCR in the first round (using the HTBI primer set) targeted the TCR CDR3. In TCRdb, the multiplex PCR reads were re-called with MiXCR into one record per CDR3 protein. Of some 510,000 distinct CDR3 sequences listed, just over 45% are singletons. Sequences were obtained from peripheral blood or thyroid tissue (not recorded which). All receptors come from a woman aged 18 to 35 with Graves' hyperthyroidism.

The chain has TRBV29-1 and TRBJ1-2; weak D call: TRBD1 (5 bases). Per the germline V gene, CDR1 is SQVTM and CDR2 is ANQGSEA. The CDR3 is 15 residues long. V lost 3 bases and J lost 5, with 19 bases in between. CDR3 region: CSVDLSQASVYGYTF. The CDR3 DNA reads TGCAGCGTTGATTTGTCACAGGCTTCAGTTTATGGCTACACCTTC.

This clonotype has a single count. The chain has TRBV29-1 and TRBJ1-5, with D possibly being TRBD1 (5 bases). CDR3 size: 14 residues. Germline CDR1 reads SQVTM; CDR2 reads ANQGSEA. Trimming left V 5 bases short and J 2 bases short, with 13 bases between. The CDR3 protein is CSVWSGDGNQPQHF. The CDR3 nucleotides are TGCAGCGTTTGGAGTGGGGACGGCAATCAGCCCCAGCATTTT.

At least ten counts were recorded for this clonotype. V gene TRBV24-1 combines with J gene TRBJ1-1, with D possibly TRBD1 on 6 matching bases. Trimming left V 6 bases short and J 4 bases short, with 14 bases between. The CDR3 spans 14 residues. Germline CDR1 reads KGHDR; CDR2 reads SFDVKD. CDR3 residues: CATSSSGAITEAFF. The CDR3 region has the DNA TGTGCCACCAGTAGTTCGGGGGCGATCACTGAAGCTTTCTTT.

In this sample, this clonotype turned up many times. The V and J genes are TRBV20-1 and TRBJ1-1; D gene ambiguous. Germline CDR1 is DFQATT and CDR2 is SNEGSKA (reference sequence). This CDR3 spans 8 amino acids. The CDR3 spells CRVTEAFF. The CDR3 bases are TGCAGGGTCACTGAAGCTTTCTTT.

Only a few counts were recorded for this clonotype. The chain employs TRBV20-1 and TRBJ2-7; the D gene is possibly TRBD1 (5 bases). The germline V gene encodes CDR1 DFQATT and CDR2 SNEGSKA (reference sequence). The ends were cut back, 4 bases at V and 0 bases at J, with 7 bases in the middle. The CDR3 contains 12 residues. The CDR3 sequence is CSAKRGSYEQYF. The CDR3 nucleotides read TGCAGTGCTAAAAGGGGCTCCTACGAGCAGTACTTC.

Only one count was recorded for this clonotype. CDR3 in amino acids: CATSRDGTNEKLFF. The CDR3, as DNA: TGTGCCACCAGCAGAGATGGAACTAATGAAAAACTGTTTTTT. The chain couples TRBV15 to TRBJ1-4; D call uncertain. V gave up 0 bases and J gave up 1 base, with 3 bases separating them. The CDR3 has 14 amino acids. Per the germline V gene, CDR1 is LNHNV and CDR2 is YYDKDF (reference sequence).

This chain connects TRBV7-9 to TRBJ2-7, with TRBD1 matching over 10 bases. CDR1 and CDR2 from the germline V gene are SEHNR and FQNEAQ (reference sequence). The CDR3 totals 15 residues. V was clipped by 2 bases and J by 3 bases; unmatched bases: 4. CDR3 loop: CASSLRGQGNYEQYF. DNA for the CDR3: TGTGCCAGCAGCTTACGGGGACAGGGGAACTACGAGCAGTACTTC.

This rearrangement joins TRBV12-3 or TRBV12-4 to TRBJ1-5; TRBD1 aligns across 8 bases. The CDR3 has 14 residues. With V trimmed by 8 bases and J by 6 bases, 9 bases remained unmatched. The CDR3 region is CASVVDREGQPQHF. CDR3 nucleotides: TGTGCCAGCGTTGTGGACAGGGAGGGTCAGCCCCAGCATTTT.

V usage is TRBV2 and J usage is TRBJ1-1, with TRBD1 as a possible D gene (6 bases). V shed 5 bases and J shed 5 bases, with 15 bases lying between them. Germline V gene data show CDR1 as SNHLY and CDR2 as FYNNEI. This CDR3 comprises 14 residues. The CDR3 DNA sequence: TGTGCCAGCAGTTCCTCGGGGGGCGGGACTGAAGCTTTCTTT. Protein: CASSSSGGGTEAFF.

This clonotype was seen repeatedly, ten times or more. In DNA form, the CDR3 reads TGTGCCATCCGTAGCAGGCCCGACACTGAAGCTTTCTTT. The encoded protein is CAIRSRPDTEAFF. The V call is TRBV10-3, the J call TRBJ1-1; D not certain. CDR3 length equals 13 residues. The V and J ends lost 8 bases and 3 bases respectively, with 13 bases between them. The V gene's germline CDR1 is ENHRY and CDR2 SYGVKD.

The chain couples TRBV2 to TRBJ2-3; 7 bases match TRBD2. From germline, CDR1 is SNHLY and CDR2 FYNNEI. Trimming removed 6 bases from V and 1 base from J; junction bases left unmatched: 1. This CDR3 contains 13 residues. CDR3 residues: CASRSGGTDTQYF. The CDR3 DNA reads TGTGCCAGCAGGAGCGGGGGCACAGATACGCAGTATTTT.

V usage is TRBV7-9 and J usage is TRBJ1-2; the match to TRBD1 covers 9 bases. V lost 9 bases to trimming and J lost 5 bases; unmatched junction nucleotides: 7. The CDR3 is made up of 13 amino acids. Germline loops: CDR1 SEHNR, CDR2 FQNEAQ (reference sequence). CDR3 nucleotide sequence: TGTGCCAGAGTGGACAGGGGTTTATATGGCTACACCTTC. It specifies CARVDRGLYGYTF.

The chain combines TRBV7-9 with TRBJ1-1; 7 bases align to TRBD1. This CDR3 has 16 residues. Germline CDR1 reads SEHNR; CDR2 reads FQNEAQ (reference sequence). V trimming: 4 bases; J trimming: 5 bases; junction bases outside the gene matches: 13. This CDR3 is CASSSLAGGGWTEAFF. The CDR3 DNA follows: TGTGCCAGCAGCTCCCTTGCAGGGGGGGGGTGGACTGAAGCTTTCTTT.

Worth noting for this clonotype: Because the CDR3 is missing its conserved closing phenylalanine or tryptophan, this is likely a read error. The rearrangement uses TRBV19 and TRBJ1-1; D is undetermined. The CDR3 has 12 residues. V was shortened by 6 bases and J by 0 bases, with 5 bases between the two germline ends. CDR1 LNHDA and CDR2 SQIVND come from the germline V gene (reference sequence). This CDR3 reads CASRTMNTEAFV. The CDR3 DNA reads TGTGCCAGTAGGACTATGAACACTGAAGCTTTCGTT.

The V gene is TRBV9, the J gene TRBJ1-3; weak D call: TRBD1 (6 bases). This CDR3 contains 15 residues. The ends were cut back, 0 bases at V and 2 bases at J, with 9 bases in the middle. Germline lookup yields CDR1 SGDLS and CDR2 YYNGEE. The CDR3 region has the DNA TGTGCCAGCAGCGTAGTGGGGGGCGCTGGAAACACCATATATTTT. Its protein is CASSVVGGAGNTIYF. Combining the CDR3 with reference TRBV9 and TRBJ1-3 gives the whole variable domain DSGVTQTPKHLITATGQRVTLRCSPRSGDLSVYWYQQSLDQGLQFLIQYYNGEERAKGNILERFSAQQFPDLHSELNLSSLELGDSALYFCASSVVGGAGNTIYFGEGSWLTVV.

This clonotype was seen a handful of times. The chain links TRBV20-1 to TRBJ2-7, with D perhaps TRBD1 or TRBD2 (5 bases each). There are 12 residues in the CDR3. V lost 6 bases and J 0 bases, leaving 9 bases between the germline ends. CDR1 DFQATT and CDR2 SNEGSKA come from the germline V gene (reference sequence). CDR3 region: CSAGTYSYEQYF. Written as DNA, the CDR3 is TGCAGTGCCGGGACGTACTCCTACGAGCAGTACTTC.

V and J are TRBV6-6 and TRBJ1-2; D unclear. Germline V gives CDR1 MNHNY, CDR2 SVGAGI (reference sequence). V was pared by 0 bases and J by 6 bases, with 17 bases between. The CDR3 spans 16 residues. CDR3: CASSYSAVRSGNGYTF. CDR3 nucleotides: TGTGCCAGCAGTTACTCCGCCGTTAGATCTGGAAATGGCTACACCTTC.

The J gene is TRBJ1-4, the V gene TRBV20-1, with TRBD1 matching 10 bases. With 4 bases clipped from V and 7 bases from J, the junction kept 9 bases outside the gene matches. CDR1 is DFQATT and CDR2 is SNEGSKA in the germline V gene (reference sequence). This CDR3 contains 15 residues. The CDR3 nucleotides are TGCAGTGCTACCGAATTGTGGGACAGGGGTGAAAAACTGTTTTTT. It translates to CSATELWDRGEKLFF.

This clonotype was recorded many times. The V gene is TRBV29-1, the J gene TRBJ2-2, with 7 bases lining up with TRBD1. The germline V gene has CDR1 SQVTM and CDR2 ANQGSEA. The CDR3 extends over 16 amino acids. Trimming took 6 bases from V and 4 from J; bases not matched to a gene: 14. The DNA for the CDR3 is TGCAGCGTCCTCCTCCCAACAGGGGTCGTCACCGGGGAGCTGTTTTTT. Amino acid sequence: CSVLLPTGVVTGELFF.

On this clonotype: A read error may be the cause here, since a much bigger clone is one base away. This chain links TRBV11-2 with TRBJ2-7; D gene uncertain. Deletions cut 5 bases from V and 7 bases from J, with 12 bases between. The CDR3 is 12 residues long. Germline V lookup: CDR1 SGHAT, CDR2 FQNNGV. The CDR3 spells CASSPIAREQYF. In DNA, the CDR3 is TGTGCCAGCAGCCCTATTGCCCGGGAGCAGTACTTC.

This chain connects TRBV2 to TRBJ1-2; D ambiguous. The germline V gene encodes CDR1 SNHLY and CDR2 FYNNEI. The V end was cut by 9 bases, the J end by 7 bases, with 21 bases between. There are 14 residues in the CDR3. The DNA for the CDR3 is TGTGCCAGTTCAGAGAGAGCGGCGTACTGTGGCTACACCTTC. As protein: CASSERAAYCGYTF.

This clonotype has at least ten counts. V gene TRBV2 combines with J gene TRBJ1-4, with a weak D call TRBD1 (6 bases). The CDR3 runs to 13 residues. Germline values: CDR1 SNHLY, CDR2 FYNNEI. Trimming cost V 7 bases and J 8 bases, with 14 bases left between them. The CDR3 DNA is TGTGCCAGCACTCGGAGGGACACCGAAAAACTGTTTTTT. Protein: CASTRRDTEKLFF.

This chain joins TRBV15 and TRBJ1-4; D unclear. The CDR3 contains 13 residues. Germline V gene lookup returns CDR1 LNHNV and CDR2 YYDKDF (reference sequence). With 2 bases removed from V and 5 bases from J, the gap between germline ends came to 6 bases. The CDR3 loop is CATSRSGNEKLFF. CDR3 sequence (DNA): TGTGCCACCAGCAGAAGCGGGAATGAAAAACTGTTTTTT.

The chain is built from TRBV19 and TRBJ1-2; D call uncertain. This CDR3 has 12 amino acids. Germline values: CDR1 LNHDA, CDR2 SQIVND (reference sequence). The germline V and J ends were trimmed by 11 bases and 9 bases, with 19 bases remaining between them. CDR3 loop: CAWSPRTWSYTF. The CDR3 region has the DNA TGTGCCTGGAGTCCAAGAACCTGGAGCTACACCTTC.

The chain is built from TRBV5-4 and TRBJ2-7; 8 bases are a match to TRBD2. Germline CDR1 is SGHNT and CDR2 is YYREEE (reference sequence). With 1 base clipped from V and 4 bases from J, the junction kept 4 bases outside the gene matches. This CDR3 has 14 amino acids. For the CDR3, the DNA is TGTGCCAGCAGCTTGCCGGGACTAGTTTACGAGCAGTACTTC. This encodes CASSLPGLVYEQYF.

This clonotype was observed a few times. This sequence joins TRBV10-1 and TRBJ2-2; the match to TRBD2 covers 10 bases. The CDR3 has 17 residues. CDR1 is WNHNN, CDR2 SYGVQD, per germline (reference sequence). V gave up 4 bases and J gave up 0 bases; unmatched junction bases: 5. CDR3 region: CASSGPSGRANTGELFF. The CDR3 DNA follows: TGCGCCAGCAGTGGACCGAGCGGGAGGGCGAACACCGGGGAGCTGTTTTTT.

This clonotype was observed a few times. The rearrangement uses TRBV7-9 and TRBJ2-7, with 10 bases aligning to TRBD1. Germline V gene lookup returns CDR1 SEHNR and CDR2 FQNEAQ (reference sequence). The CDR3 is 13 residues long. The junction had 3 bases not matched to a gene; V was cut back by 4 bases and J by 6 bases. The CDR3 DNA is TGTGCCAGCAGCTGGGACAGGGGTATCGAGCAGTACTTC. Protein: CASSWDRGIEQYF.

This chain uses TRBV7-2 with TRBJ1-1; weak D call: TRBD1 (5 bases). This CDR3 comprises 14 residues. The germline gives CDR1 SGHTA, CDR2 FQGNSA. Trimming removed 6 bases at V and 11 bases at J, with 22 bases between. CDR3 nucleotides: TGTGCCAGCAGTGAACGTGGGACGAACCCGGGGGCTTTCTTT. As protein: CASSERGTNPGAFF.